This is a list of T cell receptor beta chains from one sample in a study of T cells in Graves' hyperthyroidism and ophthalmopathy. TCRdb itself ran the multiplex PCR reads through MiXCR, one entry per CDR3 protein. Of 300,000 to 450,000 distinct CDR3 sequences listed, approximately 14% are singletons. Material for sequencing was blood. Source of these receptors: a woman aged 55-69 years with Graves' hyperthyroidism. The CDR3 runs from the conserved cysteine through the conserved F or W. Each record gives: CDR3 length, clone size, D gene, J gene, V gene, CDR3 DNA, CDR3 protein. A D gene is named only where the DNA matches it firmly. Clone size is shown for a subset of rows, as once, few, many or a class of expanded clone.

cdr3_length: 15
clone_size: few
d_call: .
j_call: TRBJ2-1
v_call: TRBV29-1
cdr3_nt: TGCAGCGCTGTAATTTCGAGCCAAACCACGGGTGAGCAGTTCTTC
cdr3_aa: CSAVISSQTTGEQFF

cdr3_length: 15
clone_size: many
d_call: TRBD2
j_call: TRBJ2-7
v_call: TRBV7-9
cdr3_nt: TGTGCCAGCAGCGGGTCGGGACTAGCGGACTACGAGCAGTACTTC
cdr3_aa: CASSGSGLADYEQYF

cdr3_length: 12
clone_size: many
d_call: .
j_call: TRBJ2-5
v_call: TRBV11-2
cdr3_nt: TGTGCCAGCAGCCCCTGGCAAGAGACCCAGTACTTC
cdr3_aa: CASSPWQETQYF

cdr3_length: 17
clone_size: .
d_call: TRBD2
j_call: TRBJ2-3
v_call: TRBV27
cdr3_nt: TGTGCCAGCAGGCGGCTGCTAGCGGGAGGGTCCAGGGATACGCAGTATTTT
cdr3_aa: CASRRLLAGGSRDTQYF

cdr3_length: 15
clone_size: .
d_call: TRBD1
j_call: TRBJ2-1
v_call: TRBV2
cdr3_nt: TGTGCCAGCAGCCGCGACAGGGCCCACACGGATGAGCAGTTCTTC
cdr3_aa: CASSRDRAHTDEQFF

cdr3_length: 14
clone_size: many
d_call: .
j_call: TRBJ2-7
v_call: TRBV11-1
cdr3_nt: TGTGCCAGCAGCCCTGACTACTCCCACTACGAGCAGTACTTC
cdr3_aa: CASSPDYSHYEQYF

cdr3_length: 15
clone_size: few
d_call: .
j_call: TRBJ2-2
v_call: TRBV12-5
cdr3_nt: TGTGCTAGTGGCCAGAGGAGTAGGGGCACCGGGGAGCTGTTTTTT
cdr3_aa: CASGQRSRGTGELFF

cdr3_length: 12
clone_size: few
d_call: TRBD1
j_call: TRBJ2-1
v_call: TRBV12-3/TRBV12-4
cdr3_nt: TGTGCCAGCAGTCTCAACCGGGACAGGGAGTTCTTC
cdr3_aa: CASSLNRDREFF

cdr3_length: 15
clone_size: .
d_call: .
j_call: TRBJ2-5
v_call: TRBV7-9
cdr3_nt: TGTGCCAGCAGCGAAGTGGGCCAGGGGATATCGGTCCAGTACTTC
cdr3_aa: CASSEVGQGISVQYF

cdr3_length: 19
clone_size: .
d_call: TRBD2
j_call: TRBJ2-2
v_call: TRBV10-1
cdr3_nt: TGCGCCAGCAGCAAAGGGACTAGCGGGATGGGGACGAACACCGGGGAGCTGTTTTTT
cdr3_aa: CASSKGTSGMGTNTGELFF

cdr3_length: 17
clone_size: many
d_call: .
j_call: TRBJ1-1
v_call: TRBV27
cdr3_nt: TGTGCCAGCAGTTTTGTCTCGGGACGGAAGTTGAACACTGAAGCTTTCTTT
cdr3_aa: CASSFVSGRKLNTEAFF

cdr3_length: 16
clone_size: few
d_call: .
j_call: TRBJ1-6
v_call: TRBV5-1
cdr3_nt: TGCGCCAGCAGTTCAGGGGTCAGCTCCTATAATTCACCCCTCCACTTT
cdr3_aa: CASSSGVSSYNSPLHF

cdr3_length: 9
clone_size: many
d_call: .
j_call: TRBJ1-2
v_call: TRBV2
cdr3_nt: TGTGCCAGCAAAGATGGCTACACCTTC
cdr3_aa: CASKDGYTF

cdr3_length: 14
clone_size: many
d_call: .
j_call: TRBJ1-2
v_call: TRBV24-1
cdr3_nt: TGTGCCACCAGTGATTTTCGGCGTTTCTATGGCTACACCTTC
cdr3_aa: CATSDFRRFYGYTF

cdr3_length: 18
clone_size: .
d_call: TRBD2
j_call: TRBJ2-1
v_call: TRBV12-3/TRBV12-4
cdr3_nt: TGTGCCAGCAGTTCATATTCGACTAGCGGGAGAGGGTACAATGAGCAGTTCTTC
cdr3_aa: CASSSYSTSGRGYNEQFF

cdr3_length: 18
clone_size: .
d_call: .
j_call: TRBJ1-3
v_call: TRBV6-5
cdr3_nt: TGTGCCAGCAGTTACTCGATTATTTCCCCGCACTCTGGAAACACCATATATTTT
cdr3_aa: CASSYSIISPHSGNTIYF

cdr3_length: 15
clone_size: many
d_call: .
j_call: TRBJ2-4
v_call: TRBV18
cdr3_nt: TGTGCCAGCTCACCACGGGTAGGGCCCAAAAACATTCAGTACTTC
cdr3_aa: CASSPRVGPKNIQYF

cdr3_length: 13
clone_size: many
d_call: .
j_call: TRBJ2-1
v_call: TRBV20-1
cdr3_nt: TGCAGTGCTAGTGCCTTAACCTACAATGAGCAGTTCTTC
cdr3_aa: CSASALTYNEQFF

cdr3_length: 14
clone_size: many
d_call: .
j_call: TRBJ2-5
v_call: TRBV6-2/TRBV6-3
cdr3_nt: TGTGCCAGCAGTTATCTGTCCCAGCGGGAGACCCAGTACTTC
cdr3_aa: CASSYLSQRETQYF

cdr3_length: 16
clone_size: many
d_call: TRBD2
j_call: TRBJ2-1
v_call: TRBV11-2
cdr3_nt: TGTGCCAGCAGCTTGGGGACTAGCGGGAAGGGGAATGAGCAGTTCTTC
cdr3_aa: CASSLGTSGKGNEQFF

cdr3_length: 13
clone_size: many
d_call: .
j_call: TRBJ2-7
v_call: TRBV7-9
cdr3_nt: TGTGCCAGCAGCCCGGACGCCTCCTACGAGCAGTACTTC
cdr3_aa: CASSPDASYEQYF

cdr3_length: 13
clone_size: many
d_call: .
j_call: TRBJ2-2
v_call: TRBV2
cdr3_nt: TGTGCCAGCAGCGAGGAATACACCGGGGAGCTGTTTTTT
cdr3_aa: CASSEEYTGELFF

cdr3_length: 13
clone_size: many
d_call: .
j_call: TRBJ1-2
v_call: TRBV7-9
cdr3_nt: TGTGCCAGCAGCCGGCTAGGGATCTATGGCTACACCTTC
cdr3_aa: CASSRLGIYGYTF

cdr3_length: 13
clone_size: many
d_call: .
j_call: TRBJ1-4
v_call: TRBV12-3/TRBV12-4
cdr3_nt: TGTGCCAGCAGTTCCCGGAGGAATGAAAAACTGTTTTTT
cdr3_aa: CASSSRRNEKLFF

cdr3_length: 14
clone_size: few
d_call: .
j_call: TRBJ2-7
v_call: TRBV10-3
cdr3_nt: TGTGCCATCAGTGAGCGCCCCGCCAGGCAAGAGCAGTACTTC
cdr3_aa: CAISERPARQEQYF

cdr3_length: 14
clone_size: many
d_call: TRBD2
j_call: TRBJ2-5
v_call: TRBV20-1
cdr3_nt: TGCAGTGCCTTAGCGGGAAGGGGGCAAGAGACCCAGTACTTC
cdr3_aa: CSALAGRGQETQYF

cdr3_length: 14
clone_size: many
d_call: .
j_call: TRBJ1-1
v_call: TRBV3-1
cdr3_nt: TGTGCCAGCAGCCAAGGTTCGGCCGGGACTGAAGCTTTCTTT
cdr3_aa: CASSQGSAGTEAFF

cdr3_length: 15
clone_size: many
d_call: .
j_call: TRBJ1-1
v_call: TRBV6-1
cdr3_nt: TGTGCCAGCAGGTCACCGGAGGGGATGAACACTGAAGCTTTCTTT
cdr3_aa: CASRSPEGMNTEAFF

cdr3_length: 14
clone_size: many
d_call: TRBD2
j_call: TRBJ2-5
v_call: TRBV12-3/TRBV12-4
cdr3_nt: TGTGCCAGCACCGGCGGGGGGGCGTTGGAGACCCAGTACTTC
cdr3_aa: CASTGGGALETQYF

cdr3_length: 13
clone_size: .
d_call: .
j_call: TRBJ2-5
v_call: TRBV29-1
cdr3_nt: TGCAGCGTCGCACGTCGGATACGAGAGACCCAGTACTTC
cdr3_aa: CSVARRIRETQYF

cdr3_length: 14
clone_size: few
d_call: .
j_call: TRBJ1-4
v_call: TRBV7-9
cdr3_nt: TGTGCCAGCAGCGCGAGGGGGGGATTCGAAAAACTGTTTTTT
cdr3_aa: CASSARGGFEKLFF

cdr3_length: 13
clone_size: many
d_call: .
j_call: TRBJ2-3
v_call: TRBV11-2
cdr3_nt: TGTGCCAGCAGGATAGTTGGGTCAGATACGCAGTATTTT
cdr3_aa: CASRIVGSDTQYF

cdr3_length: 12
clone_size: many
d_call: .
j_call: TRBJ2-1
v_call: TRBV20-1
cdr3_nt: TGCAGTCCCCGGAGAGGTTACAATGAGCAGTTCTTC
cdr3_aa: CSPRRGYNEQFF

cdr3_length: 15
clone_size: many
d_call: .
j_call: TRBJ2-7
v_call: TRBV27
cdr3_nt: TGTGCCAGCAGTCCTGCCCAGCAGACCACCTACGAGCAGTACTTC
cdr3_aa: CASSPAQQTTYEQYF

cdr3_length: 15
clone_size: .
d_call: .
j_call: TRBJ2-5
v_call: TRBV6-5
cdr3_nt: TGTGTCAGCAGTTACTCGAACGGGCTCGGAGAGACCCAGTACTTC
cdr3_aa: CVSSYSNGLGETQYF

cdr3_length: 15
clone_size: few
d_call: .
j_call: TRBJ2-2
v_call: TRBV19
cdr3_nt: TGTGCCAGTCAAGATCCAGGGCAACGAACCGGGGAGCTGTTTTTT
cdr3_aa: CASQDPGQRTGELFF

cdr3_length: 15
clone_size: .
d_call: TRBD2
j_call: TRBJ2-7
v_call: TRBV20-1
cdr3_nt: TGCAGTGCTACGGGACTAGCGGGCCACTCCTACGAGCAGTACTTC
cdr3_aa: CSATGLAGHSYEQYF

cdr3_length: 11
clone_size: many
d_call: .
j_call: TRBJ2-7
v_call: TRBV6-2/TRBV6-3
cdr3_nt: TGTGCCAGCAGCCCCCTTGACGAGCAGTACTTC
cdr3_aa: CASSPLDEQYF

cdr3_length: 15
clone_size: many
d_call: TRBD2
j_call: TRBJ2-7
v_call: TRBV2
cdr3_nt: TGTGCCAGCAGCCCCTCGGGCGGGAGGCACAACGAGCAGTACTTC
cdr3_aa: CASSPSGGRHNEQYF

cdr3_length: 16
clone_size: .
d_call: .
j_call: TRBJ2-2
v_call: TRBV3-1
cdr3_nt: TGTGCCAGCAGTCTCATGCCCGGGGCGAACACCGGGGAGCTGTTTTTT
cdr3_aa: CASSLMPGANTGELFF

cdr3_length: 15
clone_size: many
d_call: .
j_call: TRBJ1-5
v_call: TRBV27
cdr3_nt: TGTGCCAGCAGTCGGGACTTAAGGCGCAATCAGCCCCAGCATTTT
cdr3_aa: CASSRDLRRNQPQHF

cdr3_length: 12
clone_size: .
d_call: .
j_call: TRBJ2-5
v_call: TRBV7-9
cdr3_nt: TGTGCCAGCAGCCCGGATACAGAGACCCAGTACTTC
cdr3_aa: CASSPDTETQYF